Presented here are 29 T cell receptor beta chains from one specimen sequenced in a study of OX40 agonist ivuxolimab in advanced cancers. Libraries were prepared by immunoSEQ multiplex PCR; TCRdb keeps only in-frame clonotypes and omits some of them. The sample yields tens of thousands of clones, around 84% seen once. Sequenced here: CD4+ or CD8+ T cells sorted from blood, sampled in a trial of the OX40 agonist ivuxolimab. The receptors were gathered from an adult with an advanced solid tumor such as melanoma, head and neck, liver or kidney cancer.

The V gene is TRBV18, the J gene TRBJ1-1; 7 nucleotides agree with TRBD1. This CDR3 contains 14 residues. V was clipped by 0 bases and J by 7 bases; unmatched bases: 5. The germline CDR1 and CDR2 sequences are KGHSH and LQKENI. CDR3 in DNA: TGTGCCAGCTCACCACCGGCGACAGGGTATGAAGCTTTCTTT. It is translated as CASSPPATGYEAFF.

This clone was detected many times. The CDR3, as DNA: TGTGCCAGCAGTGATCCCTTCTCCTACGAGCAGTACTTC. This sequence encodes CASSDPFSYEQYF. The gene calls are TRBV6-1 and TRBJ2-7; D is unclear. Germline V lookup: CDR1 MNHNS, CDR2 SASEGT. The CDR3 is made up of 13 amino acids. V was clipped by 3 bases and J by 0 bases, with 6 bases between them.

The V call is TRBV11-2, the J call TRBJ1-2; the match to TRBD1 covers 10 bases. There are 17 residues in the CDR3. Germline CDR1 and CDR2: SGHAT and FQNNGV. The V segment lost 6 bases and the J segment 3 bases; nucleotides outside the gene matches: 13. The CDR3 sequence: CASRSFRDRGRDYGYTF. DNA for the CDR3: TGTGCCAGCAGATCCTTCCGGGACAGGGGACGAGACTATGGCTACACCTTC.

This clone was observed a few times. This chain links TRBV29-1 with TRBJ2-5; D not resolved. The CDR3 runs 12 residues. CDR1 is SQVTM and CDR2 is ANQGSEA in the germline V gene. Trimming removed 4 bases at V and 3 bases at J, with 9 bases between. The CDR3 loop is CSVGWSKETQYF. CDR3 DNA: TGCAGCGTTGGGTGGTCCAAAGAGACCCAGTACTTC.

The genes are TRBV7-9 and TRBJ2-1, with D perhaps matching TRBD1 (6 bases). Trimming pared 4 bases from V and 0 bases from J, leaving 13 bases between. Germline CDR1 SEHNR, CDR2 FQNEAQ (reference sequence). The CDR3 runs 16 residues. The CDR3 is CASSSFTGSSYNEQFF. CDR3 DNA: TGTGCCAGCAGCTCCTTTACAGGGAGCTCCTACAATGAGCAGTTCTTC.

This chain connects TRBV7-9 to TRBJ1-5; D perhaps matches TRBD1 (5 bases). Trimming removed 4 bases at V and 6 bases at J, with 19 bases between. CDR1 is SEHNR, CDR2 FQNEAQ, per germline (reference sequence). The CDR3 is 16 residues long. DNA of the CDR3: TGTGCCAGCAGCTCAGCTAGTGGTGGGGCAGGTCAGCCCCAGCATTTT. Its protein is CASSSASGGAGQPQHF.

The table lists this clone with a few counts. The chain recombines TRBV7-9 with TRBJ2-7; possibly TRBD1 for D (6 bases). The CDR3 runs 13 residues. Germline-derived CDR1 and CDR2 are SEHNR and FQNEAQ (reference sequence). V was cut by 3 bases and J by 2 bases, with 8 bases left in between. The CDR3 loop is CASSFRDTYEQYF. The CDR3 nucleotides are TGTGCCAGCAGCTTTCGGGACACCTACGAGCAGTACTTC.

This rearrangement joins TRBV11-2 to TRBJ2-1; 9 bases match TRBD1. Germline V gene lookup returns CDR1 SGHAT and CDR2 FQNNGV. With V trimmed by 4 bases and J by 6 bases, 4 bases remained unmatched. The CDR3 sequence is 14 residues long. The CDR3 protein is CASSSGTGINEQFF. Written as DNA, the CDR3 is TGTGCCAGCAGCTCCGGGACAGGGATCAATGAGCAGTTCTTC. Looking up the rest from reference TRBV11-2 and TRBJ2-1 gives the full variable domain: EAGVAQSPRYKIIEKRQSVAFWCNPISGHATLYWYQQILGQGPKLLIQFQNNGVVDDSQLPKDRFSAERLKGVDSTLKIQPAKLEDSAVYLCASSSGTGINEQFFGPGTRLTVL.

The chain's CDR3 is CASSISKNTEAFF. As DNA, the CDR3 is TGTGCCAGTAGTATTTCTAAGAACACTGAAGCTTTCTTT. The chain couples TRBV19 to TRBJ1-1; D unclear. The length of the CDR3 is 13 residues. Deletions cut 3 bases from V and 1 base from J, with 6 bases between. The germline CDR1 and CDR2 sequences are LNHDA and SQIVND (reference sequence).

As concerns this clone: Other nucleotide sequences from this sample produce the same CDR3. The chain recombines TRBV7-6 with TRBJ1-1; D remains ambiguous. Trimming removed 5 bases from V and 1 base from J, with 11 bases in between. The CDR3 covers 14 residues. In germline, CDR1 is SGHVS, CDR2 FNYEAQ. In nucleotides, the CDR3 is TGTGCCAGCAGCCCCGAGGACGGGAACACTGAAGCTTTCTTT. Protein sequence: CASSPEDGNTEAFF.

The CDR3 nucleotides read TGTGCCAGTAGTTCCTCAGACGTGAACAATCAGCCCCAGCATTTT. Translation: CASSSSDVNNQPQHF. The rearrangement links TRBV19 to TRBJ1-5, with D uncertain. Germline CDR1 is LNHDA and CDR2 is SQIVND (reference sequence). This CDR3 comprises 15 residues. V shed 5 bases and J shed 3 bases, with 14 bases lying between them. Full variable domain (missing parts from reference TRBV19 and TRBJ1-5): DGGITQSPKYLFRKEGQNVTLSCEQNLNHDAMYWYRQDPGQGLRLIYYSQIVNDFQKGDIAEGYSVSREKKESFPLTVTSAQKNPTAFYLCASSSSDVNNQPQHFGDGTRLSIL.

This chain joins TRBV28 and TRBJ2-3; 12 bases agree with TRBD2. The CDR3 sequence is 17 residues long. Germline CDR1 reads MDHEN; CDR2 reads SYDVKM. V lost 5 bases, J lost 12 bases, and 18 bases stayed unmatched. The CDR3 nucleotides read TGTGCCAGCAGTCGTGGGACTAGCGGGCGGAGCACCCGTGCACAGTATTTT. Its protein is CASSRGTSGRSTRAQYF.

The chain is built from TRBV13 and TRBJ2-5; weak D call: TRBD1 (6 bases). CDR1 is PRHDT, CDR2 FYEKMQ, per germline (reference sequence). The germline V and J ends were trimmed by 3 bases and 1 base, with 9 bases remaining between them. This CDR3 is built from 14 residues. CDR3 in amino acids: CASSFGTSQETQYF. For the CDR3, the DNA is TGTGCCAGCAGCTTCGGGACAAGCCAAGAGACCCAGTACTTC.

CDR3 sequence: CASSSTSGSSRVNQYF. Here the CDR3 DNA reads TGTGCCAGCAGCTCCACTAGCGGGAGTTCTCGGGTCAATCAGTATTTT. This chain links TRBV7-2 with TRBJ2-3, with TRBD2 identical over 11 bases. Germline V gives CDR1 SGHTA, CDR2 FQGNSA. The CDR3 extends over 16 amino acids. Trimming took 4 bases from V and 12 from J; bases not matched to a gene: 15.

This rearrangement joins TRBV5-1 to TRBJ2-5; 11 nucleotides agree with TRBD1. The V segment lost 4 bases and the J segment 1 base; nucleotides outside the gene matches: 9. CDR1 is SGHRS, CDR2 YFSETQ, per germline. The CDR3 is made up of 17 amino acids. The CDR3 sequence: CASSTSGTGGFQETQYF. The CDR3 DNA sequence: TGCGCCAGCAGCACCTCCGGGACAGGGGGTTTCCAAGAGACCCAGTACTTC.

The J gene is TRBJ2-2, the V gene TRBV7-6, with 8 bases lining up with TRBD1. Germline V lookup: CDR1 SGHVS, CDR2 FNYEAQ. V lost 6 bases and J lost 5; bases outside the gene matches: 8. This CDR3 contains 15 residues. CDR3: CASRPDRGVTGELFF. DNA of the CDR3: TGTGCCAGCAGGCCTGACAGGGGTGTGACCGGGGAGCTGTTTTTT. The full variable domain, completed using reference TRBV7-6 and TRBJ2-2, is GAGVSQSPRYKVTKRGQDVALRCDPISGHVSLYWYRQALGQGPEFLTYFNYEAQQDKSGLPNDRFSAERPEGSISTLTIQRTEQRDSAMYRCASRPDRGVTGELFFGEGSRLTVL.

The chain couples TRBV5-1 to TRBJ2-2; no clear D. V was pared by 0 bases and J by 6 bases, with 9 bases between. The CDR3 consists of 14 residues. The germline CDR1 and CDR2 sequences are SGHRS and YFSETQ. In nucleotides, the CDR3 is TGCGCCAGCAGCTTGGCCGGCGCGTCCGGGGAGCTGTTTTTT. This translates into CASSLAGASGELFF.

This rearrangement joins TRBV19 to TRBJ2-5; D is ambiguous. Trimming removed 5 bases from V and 5 bases from J, with 12 bases in between. This CDR3 comprises 13 residues. Germline assignment: CDR1 LNHDA and CDR2 SQIVND (reference sequence). Written as DNA, the CDR3 is TGTGCCAGTAGTCCGGGCCGGTCCGAGACCCAGTACTTC. Its protein product is CASSPGRSETQYF.

V and J are TRBV10-1 and TRBJ2-1; 11 bases agree with TRBD2. V lost 3 bases to trimming and J lost 6 bases; unmatched junction nucleotides: 4. The CDR3 is 15 residues long. CDR1 is WNHNN, CDR2 SYGVQD, per germline (reference sequence). The chain's CDR3 is CASSDPGTSGNEQFF. In nucleotides, the CDR3 is TGCGCCAGCAGTGATCCCGGGACTAGCGGCAATGAGCAGTTCTTC.

The chain carries TRBV11-3 and TRBJ2-6, with unresolved D. V lost 5 bases and J 2 bases, leaving 13 bases between the germline ends. Germline CDR1 SGHNT, CDR2 YENEEA. The CDR3 has 16 residues. The chain's CDR3 is CASSLTTAAGANVLTF. Written as DNA, the CDR3 is TGTGCCAGCAGCCTAACGACGGCGGCTGGGGCCAACGTCCTGACTTTC. Variable domain in full (rest from reference TRBV11-3 and TRBJ2-6): EAGVVQSPRYKIIEKKQPVAFWCNPISGHNTLYWYLQNLGQGPELLIRYENEEAVDDSQLPKDRFSAERLKGVDSTLKIQPAELGDSAVYLCASSLTTAAGANVLTFGAGSRLTVL.

A few counts support this clone. The chain joins TRBV18 to TRBJ1-5; D gene ambiguous. Germline V gives CDR1 KGHSH, CDR2 LQKENI. The CDR3 has 13 amino acids. The V end was cut by 2 bases, the J end by 2 bases, with 4 bases between. The CDR3, as DNA: TGTGCCAGCTCACCAGGAGGCAATCAGCCCCAGCATTTT. Translating it yields CASSPGGNQPQHF.

CDR3 nucleotides: TGTGCCAGCAGGGGACAGGGGGGGTACGAGCAGTACTTC. This sequence encodes CASRGQGGYEQYF. V gene TRBV28 combines with J gene TRBJ2-7; 11 bases match TRBD1. From germline, CDR1 is MDHEN and CDR2 SYDVKM. This CDR3 has 13 amino acids. V trimming: 6 bases; J trimming: 4 bases; junction bases outside the gene matches: 2.

The genes are TRBV27 and TRBJ1-3, with D tentatively TRBD1 (5 bases). Germline V gene sequence: CDR1 MNHEY, CDR2 SMNVEV (reference sequence). Trimming took 6 bases from V and 1 from J, leaving 10 bases between them. The CDR3 contains 14 residues. The CDR3 reads CASSYRQSGNTIYF. The DNA for the CDR3 is TGTGCCAGCAGCTATAGACAGTCTGGAAACACCATATATTTT.

The chain employs TRBV7-2 and TRBJ2-7, with D possibly TRBD2 on 6 matching bases. Looked up from germline, CDR1 is SGHTA and CDR2 is FQGNSA. The CDR3 is made up of 12 amino acids. V was shortened by 5 bases and J by 2 bases, with 7 bases between the two germline ends. CDR3 DNA: TGTGCCAGCAGCCGACTAGCCTACGAGCAGTACTTC. Translation gives CASSRLAYEQYF.

The chain links TRBV21-1 to TRBJ2-7; the D call of TRBD1 is as the table states it, not checked on the DNA. TRBV21-1 is labeled a pseudogene. The CDR3 is made up of 16 amino acids. In DNA, the CDR3 is TGTGCCAGCAGCAAAAAACAGGGAGCGAGCTCCTACGAGCAGTACTTC. Amino acid sequence: CASSKKQGASSYEQYF.

This chain links TRBV25-1 with TRBJ1-6; no reliable D call. V gave up 3 bases and J gave up 15 bases, with 9 bases separating them. The CDR3 is made up of 11 amino acids. From germline, CDR1 is MGHDK and CDR2 SYGVNS. CDR3 nucleotide sequence: TGTGCCAGCAGTGAGGAAGTACGCCTCCACTTT. It encodes CASSEEVRLHF.

The chain links TRBV11-2 to TRBJ2-2, with 7 bases aligning to TRBD1. V shed 5 bases, J shed 5 bases, and the junction held 5 bases outside the gene matches. CDR3 length equals 14 residues. Germline values: CDR1 SGHAT, CDR2 FQNNGV. The DNA for the CDR3 is TGTGCCAGCAGCGCACAGGGGTTGACCGGGGAGCTGTTTTTT. Amino acid sequence: CASSAQGLTGELFF.

V usage is TRBV21-1 and J usage is TRBJ2-3; the D segment call TRBD2 is taken from the table without a DNA check. TRBV21-1 is noted as a pseudogene. The CDR3 loop spans 18 amino acids. The CDR3 DNA reads as TGTGCCAGCAGAGGACTAGCGGGAGAACCCGCTAGCACAGATACGCAGTATTTT. This codes for CASRGLAGEPASTDTQYF.

J is TRBJ2-7 and V is TRBV5-8, with D perhaps given as TRBD1 or TRBD2 (5 bases each). From germline, CDR1 is SGHTS and CDR2 YDEGEE. With 7 bases removed from V and 2 bases from J, the gap between germline ends came to 13 bases. This CDR3 spans 13 amino acids. The CDR3 DNA follows: TGTGCCAGCTGCCGGGGCTTTGCCTACGAGCAGTACTTC. Translating gives CASCRGFAYEQYF.